These 25 T cell receptor beta chains originate from one sample sequenced in a study of T cell responses to AZD1222 COVID-19 vaccine (dated by TCRdb to 2020 to 2023). According to the study, the label for this sample's time point signals: baseline before first vaccination. The library was prepared using the immunoSEQ multiplex PCR assay. Imported from immuneACCESS, the table was reduced by TCRdb to in-frame sequences with V and J called. These copies leave out some clones; in studies compared against another copy, an unresolved V gene accounts for under half, and the cause of the remainder is not known. The sample data list around 29,000 clones, and nearly 95% of these were observed just once. The top ten clones comprise more than 8% of the sample. Material: peripheral blood, obtained on day 0 of AZD1222 vaccination. These TCRs come from an adult in good health.

J is TRBJ2-7 and V is TRBV18; unclear D gene. CDR3 length equals 12 residues. Trimming removed 8 bases at V and 0 bases at J, with 8 bases between. Per the germline V gene, CDR1 is KGHSH and CDR2 is LQKENI. The CDR3 protein is CASVGNSYEQYF. The CDR3 nucleotides read TGTGCCAGCGTCGGAAACTCCTACGAGCAGTACTTC.

The chain couples TRBV30 to TRBJ1-1; 9 nucleotides agree with TRBD1. Unmatched junction bases numbered 9, after V lost 2 bases and J lost 5 bases. The CDR3 is 15 residues long. From germline, CDR1 is GTSNPN and CDR2 SVGIG (reference sequence). Here the CDR3 reads CAWSSPGQGRTEAFF. CDR3 in DNA: TGTGCCTGGAGTTCTCCGGGACAGGGTCGAACTGAAGCTTTCTTT.

This sequence joins TRBV28 and TRBJ1-2; D is undetermined. Germline-derived CDR1 and CDR2 are MDHEN and SYDVKM. Trimming cost V 5 bases and J 0 bases, with 4 bases left between them. The CDR3 is 12 amino acids. The CDR3 DNA reads as TGTGCCAGCAGTAATTCTAACTATGGCTACACCTTC. Protein: CASSNSNYGYTF.

Here the CDR3 reads CSASVGTSGIGEQFF. The CDR3 DNA follows: TGCAGTGCTAGTGTTGGTACTAGCGGGATAGGTGAGCAGTTCTTC. The genes are TRBV20-1 and TRBJ2-1; 10 nucleotides align to TRBD2. V lost 3 bases, J lost 9 bases, and 11 bases stayed unmatched. The CDR3 loop spans 15 amino acids. Germline values: CDR1 DFQATT, CDR2 SNEGSKA (reference sequence).

This clone was observed a single time. The chain has TRBV19 and TRBJ1-3; 7 bases fit TRBD1. The CDR3 is 16 amino acids. The germline V gene has CDR1 LNHDA and CDR2 SQIVND (reference sequence). The V gene end was trimmed by 6 bases and the J gene end by 0 bases; junction bases not matched to a gene: 8. DNA for the CDR3: TGTGCCAGTAGCACTCCGGGACAGAGCTCTGGAAACACCATATATTTT. Amino acids: CASSTPGQSSGNTIYF.

The chain carries TRBV5-4 and TRBJ2-2, with TRBD2 identical over 7 bases. Germline V CDR1 and CDR2: SGHNT, YYREEE (reference sequence). The CDR3 is 15 residues long. V lost 4 bases to trimming and J lost 5 bases; unmatched junction nucleotides: 8. The CDR3 DNA sequence: TGTGCCAGCAGCCTGACGGCGGGGGAAACCGGGGAGCTGTTTTTT. This translates into CASSLTAGETGELFF.

The rearrangement joins TRBV18 to TRBJ1-1; tentative D call: TRBD1 (5 bases). The CDR3 totals 17 residues. Trimming took 3 bases from V and 1 from J, leaving 18 bases between them. In germline, CDR1 is KGHSH, CDR2 LQKENI. CDR3 sequence (DNA): TGTGCCAGCTCACCGGCCAACAGGTTCGCAGAGAACACTGAAGCTTTCTTT. It specifies CASSPANRFAENTEAFF.

This clone showed up just a few times. The V call is TRBV12-5, the J call TRBJ2-2; 11 bases fit TRBD2. Germline values: CDR1 LGHNT, CDR2 FRNRAP. The CDR3 covers 17 residues. Trimming at V came to 5 bases and at J to 1 base, leaving 6 bases not matched to a gene. The DNA of the CDR3 is TGTGCTAGTGGTCTCCTTACTAGCGGGAGGAACACCGGGGAGCTGTTTTTT. It specifies CASGLLTSGRNTGELFF.

The chain has TRBV5-5 and TRBJ1-2; D is uncertain. CDR3 length: 13 amino acids. The V end was cut by 3 bases, the J end by 6 bases, with 12 bases between. The germline CDR1 and CDR2 sequences are SGHKS and YYEKEE (reference sequence). The CDR3 sequence: CASSYNPENGYTF. CDR3 nucleotides: TGTGCCAGCAGCTATAACCCGGAAAATGGCTACACCTTC.

The rearrangement uses TRBV7-9 and TRBJ2-3; D is possibly TRBD1 (5 bases). V lost 4 bases to trimming and J lost 1 base, with 12 bases between them. Germline V gene data show CDR1 as SEHNR and CDR2 as FQNEAQ (reference sequence). The CDR3 extends over 15 amino acids. CDR3 protein: CASSSPTVGTDTQYF. The CDR3 DNA reads TGTGCCAGCAGCTCGCCGACAGTGGGCACAGATACGCAGTATTTT.

The chain's CDR3 is CASSFSGTRNTGELFF. CDR3 nucleotide sequence: TGTGCCAGCAGTTTCTCCGGGACTAGAAACACCGGGGAGCTGTTTTTT. V usage is TRBV7-2 and J usage is TRBJ2-2, with 8 positions matching TRBD2. Germline assignment: CDR1 SGHTA and CDR2 FQGNSA. With 6 bases clipped from V and 2 bases from J, the junction kept 8 bases outside the gene matches. The CDR3 sequence is 16 residues long.

The chain is built from TRBV4-1 and TRBJ2-5; 7 bases agree with TRBD1. J gave up 2 bases and V 3 bases, and 3 bases lay outside the gene matches. The CDR3 sequence is 14 residues long. The germline gives CDR1 MGHRA, CDR2 YSYEKL. CDR3 bases: TGCGCCAGCAGCCAGACAGGGTTGCAAGAGACCCAGTACTTC. It yields the protein CASSQTGLQETQYF.

This chain uses TRBV7-8 with TRBJ2-5; TRBD2 matches 7 bases. With V trimmed by 6 bases and J by 3 bases, 10 bases remained unmatched. CDR1 and CDR2 (germline): SGHVS, FQNEAQ. CDR3 length: 15 residues. The CDR3 here is CASRPLWGGKETQYF. The CDR3 nucleotides read TGTGCCAGCAGACCCCTTTGGGGGGGGAAAGAGACCCAGTACTTC.

V gene TRBV18 combines with J gene TRBJ2-7; D possibly matches TRBD1 or TRBD2 (5 bases each). CDR3 size: 12 residues. Germline-derived CDR1 and CDR2 are KGHSH and LQKENI. The germline V and J ends were trimmed by 2 bases and 5 bases, with 7 bases remaining between them. As DNA, the CDR3 is TGTGCCAGCTCACCAGGGGGTGACGAGCAGTACTTC. Translated: CASSPGGDEQYF.

J is TRBJ1-2 and V is TRBV2, with TRBD1 matching 7 bases. This CDR3 region has 11 residues. Germline values: CDR1 SNHLY, CDR2 FYNNEI. V lost 10 bases and J lost 2; bases outside the gene matches: 1. CDR3 nucleotides: TGTGCCACGGGACAGAACTATGGCTACACCTTC. This codes for CATGQNYGYTF.

This rearrangement joins TRBV18 to TRBJ2-1; 9 bases fit TRBD1. Germline V gene data show CDR1 as KGHSH and CDR2 as LQKENI. Germline trimming cut 3 bases from V and 8 bases from J; bases unmatched to any gene: 5. This CDR3 is 14 amino acids long. The chain's CDR3 is CASSPGTGYYEQFF. CDR3 nucleotides: TGTGCCAGCTCACCCGGGACAGGGTACTATGAGCAGTTCTTC.

The chain couples TRBV4-1 to TRBJ2-7, with a tentative D call TRBD2 (6 bases). This CDR3 is built from 15 residues. V lost 0 bases and J lost 6, with 15 bases in between. In germline, CDR1 is MGHRA, CDR2 YSYEKL. The CDR3 loop reads CASSQDPGGIGEQYF. Here the CDR3 DNA reads TGCGCCAGCAGCCAAGATCCTGGCGGGATTGGCGAGCAGTACTTC.

The chain recombines TRBV11-3 with TRBJ1-1; unclear D gene. The V and J ends lost 0 bases and 4 bases respectively, with 6 bases between them. Per germline, CDR1 SGHNT and CDR2 YENEEA. The CDR3 consists of 13 residues. The CDR3 nucleotides read TGTGCCAGCAGCTTAGACGTTCGCACTGAAGCTTTCTTT. It encodes CASSLDVRTEAFF.

The chain's CDR3 is CASSRLAGSGGELFF. The DNA for the CDR3 is TGTGCCAGCAGTCGACTAGCGGGATCGGGCGGGGAGCTGTTTTTT. The rearrangement joins TRBV6-4 to TRBJ2-2, with 11 bases matching TRBD2. Germline values: CDR1 MRHNA, CDR2 SNTAGT. V lost 5 bases and J lost 7; bases outside the gene matches: 6. The CDR3 is 15 residues long.

The J gene is TRBJ2-2, the V gene TRBV15; perhaps TRBD2 as D (6 bases). The CDR3 consists of 15 residues. Germline-derived CDR1 and CDR2 are LNHNV and YYDKDF (reference sequence). V lost 0 bases to trimming and J lost 7 bases, with 12 bases between them. The CDR3 sequence: CATSRDGGSFGELFF. DNA for the CDR3: TGTGCCACCAGCAGAGATGGAGGGTCGTTCGGGGAGCTGTTTTTT. The whole variable domain, remainder taken from reference TRBV15 and TRBJ2-2, is DAMVIQNPRYQVTQFGKPVTLSCSQTLNHNVMYWYQQKSSQAPKLLFHYYDKDFNNEADTPDNFQSRRPNTSFCFLDIRSPGLGDTAMYLCATSRDGGSFGELFFGEGSRLTVL.

The J gene is TRBJ2-1, the V gene TRBV18; D ambiguous. This CDR3 comprises 14 residues. V lost 2 bases and J 5 bases, leaving 10 bases between the germline ends. The germline gives CDR1 KGHSH, CDR2 LQKENI. CDR3 loop: CASSPELKNNEQFF. The CDR3 DNA follows: TGTGCCAGCTCACCAGAACTAAAGAACAATGAGCAGTTCTTC. The entire variable domain, with the rest obtained from reference TRBV18 and TRBJ2-1, is as follows: NAGVMQNPRHLVRRRGQEARLRCSPMKGHSHVYWYRQLPEEGLKFMVYLQKENIIDESGMPKERFSAEFPKEGPSILRIQQVVRGDSAAYFCASSPELKNNEQFFGPGTRLTVL.

The table lists this clone with a count of one. V gene TRBV27 combines with J gene TRBJ1-1, with D possibly matching TRBD1 (5 bases). Germline assignment: CDR1 MNHEY and CDR2 SMNVEV (reference sequence). Trimming left V 6 bases short and J 4 bases short, with 18 bases between. CDR3 length: 15 residues. CDR3 DNA sequence: TGTGCCAGCAGCCTTATCGGGGGTGACGGCACTGAAGCTTTCTTT. It translates to CASSLIGGDGTEAFF.

This rearrangement joins TRBV10-3 to TRBJ1-2; 8 bases are a match to TRBD1. Germline V gene data show CDR1 as ENHRY and CDR2 as SYGVKD. Trimming removed 3 bases from V and 7 bases from J; junction bases left unmatched: 16. This CDR3 spans 17 amino acids. The CDR3 DNA is TGTGCCATCAGTGATCGGGGGCAGGGGGCGGGATTTGGTGGCTACACCTTC. Protein: CAISDRGQGAGFGGYTF.

The chain employs TRBV2 and TRBJ2-7, with D perhaps matching TRBD1 or TRBD2 (5 bases each). CDR3 length: 14 amino acids. Germline V gene data show CDR1 as SNHLY and CDR2 as FYNNEI. Between the trimmed V and J ends, which lost 6 bases and 3 bases, there was a span of 15 bases. This chain's CDR3 is CASRADSGGYEQYF. The DNA of the CDR3 is TGTGCCAGCAGGGCAGACAGTGGAGGCTACGAGCAGTACTTC.

The J gene is TRBJ2-5, the V gene TRBV28; 7 bases agree with TRBD2. TRBJ2-7 matches the DNA end more closely, so the J call is doubtful. The CDR3 has 15 amino acids. Germline values: CDR1 MDHEN, CDR2 SYDVKM. This CDR3 is CASSLIGGGSYEQYF. The DNA for the CDR3 is TGTGCCAGCAGTTTAATTGGGGGGGGTTCCTACGAGCAGTACTTC.